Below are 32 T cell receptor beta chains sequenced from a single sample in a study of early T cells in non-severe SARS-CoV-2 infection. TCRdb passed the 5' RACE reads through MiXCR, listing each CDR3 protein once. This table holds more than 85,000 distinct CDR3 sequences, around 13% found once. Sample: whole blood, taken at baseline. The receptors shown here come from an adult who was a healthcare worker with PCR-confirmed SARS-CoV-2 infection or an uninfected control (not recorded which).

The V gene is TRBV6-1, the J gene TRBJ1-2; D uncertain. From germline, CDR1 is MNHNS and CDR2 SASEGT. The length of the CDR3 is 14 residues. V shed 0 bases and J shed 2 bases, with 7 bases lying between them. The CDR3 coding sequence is TGTGCCAGCAGTGAAGCGGCCAGGAACTATGGCTACACCTTC. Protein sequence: CASSEAARNYGYTF.

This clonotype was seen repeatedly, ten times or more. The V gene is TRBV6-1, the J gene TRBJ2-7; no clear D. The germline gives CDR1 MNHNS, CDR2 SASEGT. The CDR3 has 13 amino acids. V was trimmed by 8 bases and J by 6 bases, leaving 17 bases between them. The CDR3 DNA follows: TGTGCCAGCGCTTCCCAGAACGCGGTCGAGCAGTACTTC. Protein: CASASQNAVEQYF.

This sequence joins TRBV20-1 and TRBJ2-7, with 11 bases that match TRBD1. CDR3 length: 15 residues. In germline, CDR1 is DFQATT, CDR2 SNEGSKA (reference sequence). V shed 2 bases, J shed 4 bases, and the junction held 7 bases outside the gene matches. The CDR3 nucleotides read TGCAGTGCTAGAATCGGACAGGGGGCCCGATACGAGCAGTACTTC. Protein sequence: CSARIGQGARYEQYF.

The DNA for the CDR3 is TGTGCCAGCAGCTTAGGCGGCAGCAACAATGAGCAGTTCTTC. Protein product: CASSLGGSNNEQFF. The gene calls are TRBV13 and TRBJ2-1; D ambiguous. Germline V gene data show CDR1 as PRHDT and CDR2 as FYEKMQ (reference sequence). The CDR3 runs 14 residues. The V and J ends lost 0 bases and 5 bases respectively, with 8 bases between them.

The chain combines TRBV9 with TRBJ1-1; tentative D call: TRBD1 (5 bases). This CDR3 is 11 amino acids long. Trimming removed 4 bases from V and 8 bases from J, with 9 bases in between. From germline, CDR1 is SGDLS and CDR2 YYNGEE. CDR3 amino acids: CASSIGTEAFF. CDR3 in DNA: TGTGCCAGCAGCATAGGGACGGAAGCTTTCTTT.

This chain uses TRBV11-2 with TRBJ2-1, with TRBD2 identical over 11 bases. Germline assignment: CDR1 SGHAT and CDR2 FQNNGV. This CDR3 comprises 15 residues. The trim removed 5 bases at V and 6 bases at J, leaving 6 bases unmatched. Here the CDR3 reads CASSTRLAGGNEQFF. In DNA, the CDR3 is TGTGCCAGCAGCACCCGCCTAGCGGGGGGCAATGAGCAGTTCTTC.

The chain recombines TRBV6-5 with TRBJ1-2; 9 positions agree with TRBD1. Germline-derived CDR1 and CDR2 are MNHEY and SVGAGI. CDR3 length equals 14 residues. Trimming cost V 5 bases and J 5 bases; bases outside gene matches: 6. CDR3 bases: TGTGCCAGCAGTGCCACAGGGGGCGGGTATGGCTACACCTTC. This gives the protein CASSATGGGYGYTF.

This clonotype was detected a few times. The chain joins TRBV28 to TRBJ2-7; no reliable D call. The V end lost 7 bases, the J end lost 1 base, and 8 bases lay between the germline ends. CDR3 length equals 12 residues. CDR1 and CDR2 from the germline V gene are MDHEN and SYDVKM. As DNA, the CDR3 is TGTGCCAGCATAGGTAGTTCCTACGAGCAGTACTTC. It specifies CASIGSSYEQYF.

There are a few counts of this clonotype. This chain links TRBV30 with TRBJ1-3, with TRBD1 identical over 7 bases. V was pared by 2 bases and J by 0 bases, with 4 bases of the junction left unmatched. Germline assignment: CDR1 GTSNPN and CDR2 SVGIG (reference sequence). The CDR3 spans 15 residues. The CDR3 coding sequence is TGTGCCTGGAGTCAGGGACAGTTCTCTGGAAACACCATATATTTT. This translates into CAWSQGQFSGNTIYF.

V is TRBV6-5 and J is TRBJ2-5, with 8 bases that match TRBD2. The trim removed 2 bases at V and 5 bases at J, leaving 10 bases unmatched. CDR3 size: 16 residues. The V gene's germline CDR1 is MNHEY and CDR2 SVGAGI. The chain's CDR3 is CASSYATSGPGETQYF. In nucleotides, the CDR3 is TGTGCCAGCAGTTACGCTACTAGCGGTCCTGGGGAGACCCAGTACTTC.

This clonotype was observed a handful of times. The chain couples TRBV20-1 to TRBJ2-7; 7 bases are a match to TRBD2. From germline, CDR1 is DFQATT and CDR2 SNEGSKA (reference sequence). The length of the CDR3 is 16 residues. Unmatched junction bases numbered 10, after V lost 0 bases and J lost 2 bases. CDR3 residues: CSARDPVGAGTYEQYF. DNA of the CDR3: TGCAGTGCTAGAGACCCCGTCGGAGCGGGGACCTACGAGCAGTACTTC.

The CDR3 DNA is TGCAGCGTTGAGCCAGGGGGCATGTACGAGCAGTACTTC. Protein product: CSVEPGGMYEQYF. The chain combines TRBV29-1 with TRBJ2-7; TRBD1 matches 8 bases. In germline, CDR1 is SQVTM, CDR2 ANQGSEA. The CDR3 runs to 13 residues. V gave up 3 bases and J gave up 4 bases; unmatched junction bases: 5.

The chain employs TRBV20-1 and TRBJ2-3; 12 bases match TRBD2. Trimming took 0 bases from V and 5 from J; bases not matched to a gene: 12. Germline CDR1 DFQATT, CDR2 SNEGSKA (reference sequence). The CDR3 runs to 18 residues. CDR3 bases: TGCAGTGCTAGAGATAGGACTAGCGGGGAGACGGGTATAGATACGCAGTATTTT. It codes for CSARDRTSGETGIDTQYF.

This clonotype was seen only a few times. The CDR3 DNA sequence: TGTGCCAGCAGCTTGGCCTACAGGGGCACAGATACGCAGTATTTT. Translated, it gives CASSLAYRGTDTQYF. The chain is built from TRBV5-4 and TRBJ2-3; D possibly corresponds to TRBD1 (6 bases). V was cut by 0 bases and J by 1 base, with 9 bases left in between. The CDR3 sequence is 15 residues long. Germline assignment: CDR1 SGHNT and CDR2 YYREEE (reference sequence).

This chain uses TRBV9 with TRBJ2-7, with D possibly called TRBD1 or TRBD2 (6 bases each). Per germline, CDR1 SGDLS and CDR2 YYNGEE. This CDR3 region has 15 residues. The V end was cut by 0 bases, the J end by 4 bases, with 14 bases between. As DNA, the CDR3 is TGTGCCAGCAGCGTAGAAGGCAGGGGAGGTTACGAGCAGTACTTC. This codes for CASSVEGRGGYEQYF.

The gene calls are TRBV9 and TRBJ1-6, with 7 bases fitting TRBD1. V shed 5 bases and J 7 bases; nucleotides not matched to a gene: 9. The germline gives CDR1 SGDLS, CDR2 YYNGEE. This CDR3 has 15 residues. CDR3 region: CASSPGRTGNSPLHF. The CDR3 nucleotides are TGTGCCAGCAGTCCGGGCAGGACAGGAAATTCACCCCTCCACTTT.

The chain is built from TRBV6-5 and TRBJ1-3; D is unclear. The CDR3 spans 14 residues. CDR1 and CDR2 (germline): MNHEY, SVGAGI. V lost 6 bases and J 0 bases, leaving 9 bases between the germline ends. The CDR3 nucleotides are TGTGCCAGCAGGAGAAAGAGCTCTGGAAACACCATATATTTT. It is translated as CASRRKSSGNTIYF.

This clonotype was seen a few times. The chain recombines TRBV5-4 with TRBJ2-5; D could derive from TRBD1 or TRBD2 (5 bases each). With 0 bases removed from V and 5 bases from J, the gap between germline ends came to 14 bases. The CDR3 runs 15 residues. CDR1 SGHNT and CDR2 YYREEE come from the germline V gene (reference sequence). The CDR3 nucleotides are TGTGCCAGCAGCTTGGGGAGGCAAGGGGTGGAGACCCAGTACTTC. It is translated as CASSLGRQGVETQYF.

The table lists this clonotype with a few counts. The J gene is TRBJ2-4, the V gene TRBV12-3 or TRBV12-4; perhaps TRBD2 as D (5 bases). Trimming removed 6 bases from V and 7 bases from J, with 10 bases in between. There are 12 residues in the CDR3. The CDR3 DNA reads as TGTGCCAGCAGCGACTACTATAACATTCAGTACTTC. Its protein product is CASSDYYNIQYF.

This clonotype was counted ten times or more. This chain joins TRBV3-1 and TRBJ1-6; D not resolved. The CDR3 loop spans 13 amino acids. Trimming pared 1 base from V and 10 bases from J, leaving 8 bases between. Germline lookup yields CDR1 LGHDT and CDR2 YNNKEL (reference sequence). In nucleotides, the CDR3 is TGTGCCAGCAGCCAAGGTCAGTGGTCACCCCTCCACTTT. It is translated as CASSQGQWSPLHF.

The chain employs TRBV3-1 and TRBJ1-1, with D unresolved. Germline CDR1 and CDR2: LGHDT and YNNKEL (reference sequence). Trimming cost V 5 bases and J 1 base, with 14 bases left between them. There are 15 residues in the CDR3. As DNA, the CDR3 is TGTGCCAGCAGCTCATCGTCACGCAGGAACACTGAAGCTTTCTTT. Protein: CASSSSSRRNTEAFF.

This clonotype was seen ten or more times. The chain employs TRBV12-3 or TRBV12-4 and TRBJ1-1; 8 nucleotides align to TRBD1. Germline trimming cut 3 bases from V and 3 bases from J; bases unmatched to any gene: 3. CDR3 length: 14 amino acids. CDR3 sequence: CASSFQGADTEAFF. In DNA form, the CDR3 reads TGTGCCAGCAGTTTCCAGGGGGCCGACACTGAAGCTTTCTTT.

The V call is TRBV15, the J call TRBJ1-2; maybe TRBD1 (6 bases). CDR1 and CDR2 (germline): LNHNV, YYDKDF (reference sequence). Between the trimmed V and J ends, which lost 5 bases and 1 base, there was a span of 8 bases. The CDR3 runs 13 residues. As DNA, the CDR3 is TGTGCCACCAGCCCGGACAGTAACTATGGCTACACCTTC. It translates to CATSPDSNYGYTF.

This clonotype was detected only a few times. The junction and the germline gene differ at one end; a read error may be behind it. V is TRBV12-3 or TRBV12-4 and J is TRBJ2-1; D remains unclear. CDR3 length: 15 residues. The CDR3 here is CASSLGRKVYNEQFF. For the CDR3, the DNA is TGTGCCAGCAGCTTAGGCAGAAAAGTATACAATGAGCAGTTCTTC.

The CDR3 protein is CASSTPPVKPTF. CDR3 sequence (DNA): TGTGCCAGCAGCACACCCCCGGTTAAACCGACCTTC. V gene TRBV7-9 combines with J gene TRBJ1-2; the D is unclear. Germline V gene lookup returns CDR1 SEHNR and CDR2 FQNEAQ (reference sequence). V dropped 5 bases and J dropped 14 bases, with 18 bases sitting between them. The CDR3 spans 12 residues.

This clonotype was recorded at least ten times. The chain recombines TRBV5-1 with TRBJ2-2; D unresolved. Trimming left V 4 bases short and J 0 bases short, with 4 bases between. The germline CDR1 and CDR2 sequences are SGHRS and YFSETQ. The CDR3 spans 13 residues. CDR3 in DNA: TGCGCCAGCAGCGCACCGAACACCGGGGAGCTGTTTTTT. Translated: CASSAPNTGELFF.

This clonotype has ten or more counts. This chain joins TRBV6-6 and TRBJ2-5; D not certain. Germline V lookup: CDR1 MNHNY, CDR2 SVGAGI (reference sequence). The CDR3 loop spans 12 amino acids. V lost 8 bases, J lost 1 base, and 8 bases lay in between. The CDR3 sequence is CASGGTQETQYF. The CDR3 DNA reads TGTGCCAGCGGTGGAACCCAAGAGACCCAGTACTTC.

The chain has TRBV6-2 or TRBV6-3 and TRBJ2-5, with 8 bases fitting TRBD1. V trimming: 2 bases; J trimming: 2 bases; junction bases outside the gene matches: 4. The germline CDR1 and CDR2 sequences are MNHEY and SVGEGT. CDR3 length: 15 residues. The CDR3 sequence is CASSYGGTGQETQYF. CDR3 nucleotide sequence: TGTGCCAGCAGTTACGGGGGGACAGGACAAGAGACCCAGTACTTC.

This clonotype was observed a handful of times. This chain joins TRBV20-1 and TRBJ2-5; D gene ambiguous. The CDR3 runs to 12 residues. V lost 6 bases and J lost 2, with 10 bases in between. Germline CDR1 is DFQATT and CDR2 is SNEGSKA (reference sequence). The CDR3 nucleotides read TGCAGTGCGAACGGACCTCAAGAGACCCAGTACTTC. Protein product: CSANGPQETQYF.

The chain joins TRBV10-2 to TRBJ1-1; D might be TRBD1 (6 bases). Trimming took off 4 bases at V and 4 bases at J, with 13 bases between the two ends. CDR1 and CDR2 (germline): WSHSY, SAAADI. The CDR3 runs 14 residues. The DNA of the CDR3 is TGCGCCAGCAGTGCCGGGGGGCCTAGCACTGAAGCTTTCTTT. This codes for CASSAGGPSTEAFF.

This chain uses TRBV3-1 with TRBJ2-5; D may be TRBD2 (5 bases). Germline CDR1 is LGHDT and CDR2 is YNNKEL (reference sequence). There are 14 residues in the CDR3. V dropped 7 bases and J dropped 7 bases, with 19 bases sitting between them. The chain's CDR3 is CASTPGSRAGTQYF. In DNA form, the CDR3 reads TGTGCCAGCACCCCGGGCTCCCGGGCGGGGACCCAGTACTTC.

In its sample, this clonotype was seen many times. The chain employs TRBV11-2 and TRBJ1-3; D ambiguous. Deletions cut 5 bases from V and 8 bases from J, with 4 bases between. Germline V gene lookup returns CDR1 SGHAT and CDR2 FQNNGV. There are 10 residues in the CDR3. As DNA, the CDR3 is TGTGCCAGCAGCAGCGACACCATATATTTT. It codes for CASSSDTIYF.